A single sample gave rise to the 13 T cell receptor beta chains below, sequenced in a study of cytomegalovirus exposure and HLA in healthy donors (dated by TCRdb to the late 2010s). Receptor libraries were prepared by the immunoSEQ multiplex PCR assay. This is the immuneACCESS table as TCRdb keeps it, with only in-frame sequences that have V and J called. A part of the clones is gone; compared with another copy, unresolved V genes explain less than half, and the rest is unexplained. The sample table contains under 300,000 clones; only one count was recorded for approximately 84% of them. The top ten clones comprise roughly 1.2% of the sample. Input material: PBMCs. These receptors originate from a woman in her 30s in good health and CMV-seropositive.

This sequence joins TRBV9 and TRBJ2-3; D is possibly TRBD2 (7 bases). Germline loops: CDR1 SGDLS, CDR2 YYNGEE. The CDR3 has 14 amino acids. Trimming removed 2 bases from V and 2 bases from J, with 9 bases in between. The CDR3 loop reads CASSVGGHTDTQYF. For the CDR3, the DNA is TGTGCCAGCAGCGTGGGGGGGCACACAGATACGCAGTATTTT.

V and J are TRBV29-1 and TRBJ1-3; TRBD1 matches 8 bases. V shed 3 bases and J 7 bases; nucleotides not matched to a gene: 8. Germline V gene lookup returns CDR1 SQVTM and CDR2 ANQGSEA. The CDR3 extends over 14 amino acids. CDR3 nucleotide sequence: TGCAGCGTTGACCAAGGACAGGGTGGGAACACCATATATTTT. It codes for CSVDQGQGGNTIYF.

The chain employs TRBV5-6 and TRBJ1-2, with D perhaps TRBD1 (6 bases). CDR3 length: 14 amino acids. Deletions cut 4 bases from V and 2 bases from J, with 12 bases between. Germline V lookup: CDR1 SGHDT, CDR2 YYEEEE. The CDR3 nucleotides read TGTGCCAGCAGCATGCTAACAGGGAACTATGGCTACACCTTC. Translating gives CASSMLTGNYGYTF.

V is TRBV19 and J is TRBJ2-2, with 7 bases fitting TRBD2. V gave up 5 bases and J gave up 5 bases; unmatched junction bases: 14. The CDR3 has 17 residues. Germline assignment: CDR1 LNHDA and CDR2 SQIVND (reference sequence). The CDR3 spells CASSSPLAGVETGELFF. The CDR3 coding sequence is TGTGCCAGTAGTTCACCACTCGCGGGAGTCGAGACCGGGGAGCTGTTTTTT.

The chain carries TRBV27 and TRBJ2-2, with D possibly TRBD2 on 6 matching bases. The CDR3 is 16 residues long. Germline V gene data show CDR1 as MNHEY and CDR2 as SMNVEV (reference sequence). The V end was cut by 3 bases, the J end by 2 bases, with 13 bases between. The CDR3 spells CASSFRRGTNTGELFF. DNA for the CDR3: TGTGCCAGCAGTTTCCGTCGGGGGACTAACACCGGGGAGCTGTTTTTT.

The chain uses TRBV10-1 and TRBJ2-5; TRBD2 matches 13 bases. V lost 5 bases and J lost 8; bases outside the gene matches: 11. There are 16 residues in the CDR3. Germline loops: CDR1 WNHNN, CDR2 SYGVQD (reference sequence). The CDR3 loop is CASSSATSGRFETQYF. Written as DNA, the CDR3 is TGCGCCAGCAGTTCCGCGACTAGCGGGAGGTTTGAAACCCAGTACTTC.

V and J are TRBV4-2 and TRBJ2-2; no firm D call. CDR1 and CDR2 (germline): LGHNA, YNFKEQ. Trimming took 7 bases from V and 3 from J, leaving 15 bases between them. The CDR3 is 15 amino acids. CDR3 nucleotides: TGTGCCAGCAACGAACCGGAACGGGACACCGGGGAGCTGTTTTTT. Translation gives CASNEPERDTGELFF.

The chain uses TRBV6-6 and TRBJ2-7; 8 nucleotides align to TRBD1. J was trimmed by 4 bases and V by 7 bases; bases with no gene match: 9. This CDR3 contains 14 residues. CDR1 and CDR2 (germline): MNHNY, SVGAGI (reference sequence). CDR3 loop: CASNEDRATYEQYF. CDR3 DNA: TGTGCCAGCAACGAGGACAGGGCCACTTACGAGCAGTACTTC.

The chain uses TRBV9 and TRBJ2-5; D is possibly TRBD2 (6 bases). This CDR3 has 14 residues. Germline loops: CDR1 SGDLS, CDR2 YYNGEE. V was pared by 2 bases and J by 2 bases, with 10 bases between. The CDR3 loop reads CASSVGSGQETQYF. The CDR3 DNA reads TGTGCCAGCAGCGTGGGTAGCGGTCAAGAGACCCAGTACTTC.

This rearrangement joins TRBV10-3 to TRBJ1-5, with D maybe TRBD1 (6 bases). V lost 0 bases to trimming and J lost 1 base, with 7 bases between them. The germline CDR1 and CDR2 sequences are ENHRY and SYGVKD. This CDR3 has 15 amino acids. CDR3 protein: CAISESGQSNQPQHF. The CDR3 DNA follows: TGTGCCATCAGTGAGTCTGGACAGAGCAATCAGCCCCAGCATTTT.

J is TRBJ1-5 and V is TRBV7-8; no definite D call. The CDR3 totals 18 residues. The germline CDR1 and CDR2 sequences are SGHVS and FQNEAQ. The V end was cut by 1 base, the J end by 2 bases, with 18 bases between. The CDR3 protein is CASSLDGMGIGGNQPQHF. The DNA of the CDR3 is TGTGCCAGCAGCTTAGATGGGATGGGGATCGGGGGCAATCAGCCCCAGCATTTT.

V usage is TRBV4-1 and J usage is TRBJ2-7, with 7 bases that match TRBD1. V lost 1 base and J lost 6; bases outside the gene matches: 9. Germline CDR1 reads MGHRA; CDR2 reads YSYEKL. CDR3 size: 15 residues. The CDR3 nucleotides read TGCGCCAGCAGCCAAGCCGGGACAGCTATGCCCGAGCAGTACTTC. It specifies CASSQAGTAMPEQYF.

The CDR3 region has the DNA TGTGCCAGCAGCTTCACACAGGGTTCGGACACTGAAGCTTTCTTT. This gives the protein CASSFTQGSDTEAFF. The V and J genes are TRBV7-8 and TRBJ1-1; D might be TRBD1 (6 bases). Germline CDR1 is SGHVS and CDR2 is FQNEAQ. CDR3 length: 15 residues. The germline V and J ends were trimmed by 3 bases and 3 bases, with 14 bases remaining between them.